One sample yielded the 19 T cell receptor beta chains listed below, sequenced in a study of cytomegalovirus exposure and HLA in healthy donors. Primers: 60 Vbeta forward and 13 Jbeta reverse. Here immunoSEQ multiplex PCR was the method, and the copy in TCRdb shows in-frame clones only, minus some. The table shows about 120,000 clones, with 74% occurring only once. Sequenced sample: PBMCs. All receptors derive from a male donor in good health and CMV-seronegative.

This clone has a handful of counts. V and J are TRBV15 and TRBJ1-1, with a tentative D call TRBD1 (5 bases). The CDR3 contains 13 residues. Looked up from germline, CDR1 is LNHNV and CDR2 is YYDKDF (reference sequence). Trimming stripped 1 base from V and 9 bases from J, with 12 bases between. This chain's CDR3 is CATSRGGGEKAFF. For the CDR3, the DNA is TGTGCCACCAGCAGAGGGGGGGGAGAAAAAGCTTTCTTT.

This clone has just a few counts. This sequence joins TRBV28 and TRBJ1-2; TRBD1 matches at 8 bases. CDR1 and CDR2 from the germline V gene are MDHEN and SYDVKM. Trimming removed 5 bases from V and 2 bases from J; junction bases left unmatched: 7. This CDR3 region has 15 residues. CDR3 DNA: TGTGCCAGCAGTACAGGGGGGTTATCGAACTATGGCTACACCTTC. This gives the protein CASSTGGLSNYGYTF.

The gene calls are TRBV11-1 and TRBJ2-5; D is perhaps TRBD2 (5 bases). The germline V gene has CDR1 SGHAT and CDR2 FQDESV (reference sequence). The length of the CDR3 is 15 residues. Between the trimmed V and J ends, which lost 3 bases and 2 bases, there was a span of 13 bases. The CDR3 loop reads CASSFGSGFQETQYF. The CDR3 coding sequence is TGTGCCAGCAGCTTCGGGTCGGGGTTTCAAGAGACCCAGTACTTC. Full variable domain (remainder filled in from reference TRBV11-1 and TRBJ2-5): EAEVAQSPRYKITEKSQAVAFWCDPISGHATLYWYRQILGQGPELLVQFQDESVVDDSQLPKDRFSAERLKGVDSTLKIQPAELGDSAMYLCASSFGSGFQETQYFGPGTRLLVL.

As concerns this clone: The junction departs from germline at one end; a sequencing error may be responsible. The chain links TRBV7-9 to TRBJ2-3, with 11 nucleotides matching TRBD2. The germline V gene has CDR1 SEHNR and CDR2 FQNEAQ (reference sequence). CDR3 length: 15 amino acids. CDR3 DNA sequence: TGTGTCAGCAGCTCTTGGACTAGCGGGTCGGATACGCAGTATTTT. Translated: CVSSSWTSGSDTQYF.

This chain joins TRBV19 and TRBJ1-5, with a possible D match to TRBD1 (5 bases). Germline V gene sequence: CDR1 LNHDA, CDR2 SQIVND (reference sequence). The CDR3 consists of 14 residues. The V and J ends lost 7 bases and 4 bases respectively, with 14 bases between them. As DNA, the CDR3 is TGTGCCAGTAAGCCTAATAGGGGAAATCAGCCCCAGCATTTT. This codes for CASKPNRGNQPQHF.

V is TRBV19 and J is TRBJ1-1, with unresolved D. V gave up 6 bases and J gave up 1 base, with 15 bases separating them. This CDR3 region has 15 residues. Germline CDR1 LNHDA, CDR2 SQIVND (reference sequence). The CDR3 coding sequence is TGTGCCAGTAGCCACCGTTCCCTCGGGAACACTGAAGCTTTCTTT. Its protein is CASSHRSLGNTEAFF.

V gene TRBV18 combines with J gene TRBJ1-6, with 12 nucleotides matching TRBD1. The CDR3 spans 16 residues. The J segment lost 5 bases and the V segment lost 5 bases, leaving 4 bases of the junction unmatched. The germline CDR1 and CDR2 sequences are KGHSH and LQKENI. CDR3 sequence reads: CASSIGTGGHNSPLHF. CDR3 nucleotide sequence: TGTGCCAGCTCAATCGGGACAGGGGGCCATAATTCACCCCTCCACTTT.

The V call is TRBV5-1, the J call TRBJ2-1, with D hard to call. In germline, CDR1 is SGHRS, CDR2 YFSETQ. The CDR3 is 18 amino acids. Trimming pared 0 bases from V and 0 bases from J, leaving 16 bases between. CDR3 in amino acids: CASSLDLSRISSYNEQFF. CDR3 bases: TGCGCCAGCAGCTTGGACCTTAGCAGAATAAGCTCCTACAATGAGCAGTTCTTC.

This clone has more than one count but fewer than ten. The CDR3 DNA sequence: TGTGCCAGCAGTTTACGCGGAGCCCAAAATCAGCCCCAGCATTTT. As protein: CASSLRGAQNQPQHF. The chain couples TRBV28 to TRBJ1-5, with D hard to call. The CDR3 loop spans 15 amino acids. CDR1 and CDR2 from the germline V gene are MDHEN and SYDVKM. Trimming left V 2 bases short and J 4 bases short, with 12 bases between.

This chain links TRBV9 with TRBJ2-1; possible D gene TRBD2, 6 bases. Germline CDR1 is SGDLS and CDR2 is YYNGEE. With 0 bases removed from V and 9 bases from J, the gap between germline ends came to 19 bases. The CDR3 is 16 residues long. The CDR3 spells CASSVVAERGLGEQFF. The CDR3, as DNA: TGTGCCAGCAGCGTAGTTGCTGAGAGGGGACTGGGTGAGCAGTTCTTC.

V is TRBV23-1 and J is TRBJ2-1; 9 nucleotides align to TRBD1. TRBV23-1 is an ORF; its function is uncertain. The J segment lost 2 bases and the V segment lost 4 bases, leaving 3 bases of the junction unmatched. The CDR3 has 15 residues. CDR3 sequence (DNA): TGCGCCAGCAGTCTGTGGGACAGGGCCTACAATGAGCAGTTCTTC. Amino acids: CASSLWDRAYNEQFF.

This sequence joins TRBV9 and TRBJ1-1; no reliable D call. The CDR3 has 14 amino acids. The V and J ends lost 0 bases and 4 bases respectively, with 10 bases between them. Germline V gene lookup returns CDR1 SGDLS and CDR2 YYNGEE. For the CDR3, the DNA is TGTGCCAGCAGCGTAGATGGGCCGTCCACTGAAGCTTTCTTT. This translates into CASSVDGPSTEAFF.

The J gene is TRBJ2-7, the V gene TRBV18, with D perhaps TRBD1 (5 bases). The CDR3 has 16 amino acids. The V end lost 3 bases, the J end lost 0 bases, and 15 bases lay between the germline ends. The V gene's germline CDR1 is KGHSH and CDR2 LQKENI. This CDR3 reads CASSPDITGISYEQYF. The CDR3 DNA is TGTGCCAGCTCACCCGATATCACAGGTATCTCCTACGAGCAGTACTTC.

The CDR3, as DNA: TGTGCCAGCAGTTTAGAGTCATTAAGAAACACTGAAGCTTTCTTT. The encoded protein is CASSLESLRNTEAFF. This rearrangement joins TRBV28 to TRBJ1-1; no clear D gene. Germline assignment: CDR1 MDHEN and CDR2 SYDVKM. This CDR3 spans 15 amino acids. Between the trimmed V and J ends, which lost 2 bases and 2 bases, there was a span of 12 bases.

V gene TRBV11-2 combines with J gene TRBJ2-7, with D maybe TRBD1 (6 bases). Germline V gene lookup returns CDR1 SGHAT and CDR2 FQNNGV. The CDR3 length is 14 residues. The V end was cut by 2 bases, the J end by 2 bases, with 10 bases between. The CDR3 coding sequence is TGTGCCAGCAGCTTACTGGCAGGGGCCTACGAGCAGTACTTC. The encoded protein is CASSLLAGAYEQYF.

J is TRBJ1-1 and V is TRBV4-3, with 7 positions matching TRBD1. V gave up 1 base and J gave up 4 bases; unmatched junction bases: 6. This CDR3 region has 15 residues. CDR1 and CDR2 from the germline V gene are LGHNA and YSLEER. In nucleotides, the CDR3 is TGCGCCAGCAGCCAAGGGCAGACAGGGAGCACTGAAGCTTTCTTT. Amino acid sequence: CASSQGQTGSTEAFF.

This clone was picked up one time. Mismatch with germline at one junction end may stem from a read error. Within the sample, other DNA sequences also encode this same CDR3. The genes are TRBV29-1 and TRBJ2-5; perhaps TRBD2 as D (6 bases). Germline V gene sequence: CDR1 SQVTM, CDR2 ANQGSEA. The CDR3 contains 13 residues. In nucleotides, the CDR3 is TGCAGCGTTACCCCTGGAGGGGAAGAGACCCAATACTTC. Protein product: CSVTPGGEETQYF.

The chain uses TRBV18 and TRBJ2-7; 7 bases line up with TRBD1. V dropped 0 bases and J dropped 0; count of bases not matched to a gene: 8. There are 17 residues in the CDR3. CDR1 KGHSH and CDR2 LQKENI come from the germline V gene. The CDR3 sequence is CASSPPSHTGVSYEQYF. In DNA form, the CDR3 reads TGTGCCAGCTCACCACCCTCTCACACAGGGGTCTCCTACGAGCAGTACTTC.

The DNA of the CDR3 is TGTGCCAGCAGTGAGATCTACGAGCAGTACTTC. Its translation is CASSEIYEQYF. This chain joins TRBV28 and TRBJ2-7; D remains unclear. CDR1 is MDHEN, CDR2 SYDVKM, per germline. Trimming removed 5 bases from V and 3 bases from J, with 5 bases in between. The CDR3 is 11 amino acids. Complete variable domain (other parts from reference TRBV28 and TRBJ2-7): DVKVTQSSRYLVKRTGEKVFLECVQDMDHENMFWYRQDPGLGLRLIYFSYDVKMKEKGDIPEGYSVSREKKERFSLILESASTNQTSMYLCASSEIYEQYFGPGTRLTVT.